The sequence of this T cell receptor beta chain was determined in a study of spatial heterogeneity in lung cancer. Study-wide background: Consistent detection of more beta-chain than alpha-chain sequences was observed. The average count in raw reads for each unique TCR and UMI combination exceeded nine appearances.

TCRdb re-analysed the 5' RACE reads in MiXCR, keeping a single row per CDR3 protein. This table has more than 60,000 distinct CDR3 sequences, about 6.3% appearing once. This clonotype was seen at least ten times. In germline, CDR1 is MDHEN, CDR2 SYDVKM. The CDR3 contains 12 residues. Between the trimmed V and J ends, which lost 7 bases and 7 bases, there was a span of 10 bases. Time point noted: sample taken at primary tumor resection. Source: PBMCs, taken at surgery. This clonotype originated in a female donor with early-stage non-small cell lung cancer. This rearrangement joins TRBV28 to TRBJ2-2; D perhaps matches TRBD1 (6 bases). The chain's CDR3 is CASTLGGGELFF. CDR3 nucleotides: TGTGCCAGCACCCTAGGGGGCGGGGAGCTGTTTTTT.